This T cell receptor (beta chain) was recorded in a study of blood T cell repertoires in COVID-19. V lost 5 bases to trimming and J lost 3 bases; unmatched junction nucleotides: 11. The length of the CDR3 is 17 residues. CDR1 SEHNR and CDR2 FQNEAQ come from the germline V gene (reference sequence). Sequencing used immunoSEQ multiplex PCR; TCRdb keeps in-frame clones, though not all of them. The data contain approximately 170,000 clones, around four fifths of them singletons. V usage is TRBV7-9 and J usage is TRBJ1-5; 9 nucleotides align to TRBD1. Sequenced input: PBMCs or T cells enriched from blood (not recorded which). The sequence came from a woman aged 45-65 years who had recovered from COVID-19. The CDR3 reads CASSPSAGQGTNQPQHF. CDR3 bases: TGTGCCAGCAGCCCCTCCGCTGGACAGGGGACCAATCAGCCCCAGCATTTT.